Below, one TCR beta chain is given with its context. The data are from a study of blood T cell repertoires in COVID-19. About the research overall: There were acute and convalescent COVID-19 samples, and they came from the United States, Italy and Spain. T cells, B-cell-depleted T cells, or PBMCs supplied cDNA or gDNA.

The germline V gene has CDR1 LNHDA and CDR2 SQIVND (reference sequence). V lost 4 bases to trimming and J lost 5 bases, with 15 bases between them. The CDR3 extends over 15 amino acids. TCRdb's table, derived via immunoSEQ multiplex PCR, lists solely in-frame clones and lacks some. The sample consists of approximately 200,000 clones, about 83% of them appearing once. Source material: PBMCs or T cells enriched from blood (not recorded which). This receptor was obtained from a woman aged 30 to 39 who had recovered from COVID-19. The chain has TRBV19 and TRBJ2-1; D may be TRBD2 (6 bases). CDR3 in amino acids: CASSSRETIHNEQFF. As DNA, the CDR3 is TGTGCCAGTAGTAGTCGGGAGACAATCCACAATGAGCAGTTCTTC.